This T cell receptor (beta chain) was identified during a study of response to subunit inactivated influenza vaccine. Overall study findings and caveats: There was a suggestion from the authors that each seasonal influenza vaccination recruits few new T cells.

TCRdb re-called the RT-PCR reads through MiXCR, storing one row per CDR3 protein. The sample carries about 500,000 distinct CDR3 sequences, approximately 17% recorded once. Germline V gene sequence: CDR1 SGHDT, CDR2 YYEEEE. The CDR3 length is 18 residues. Trimming took 0 bases from V and 5 from J, leaving 21 bases between them. Concerning this clonotype: The antigen is not known.

V usage is TRBV5-6 and J usage is TRBJ2-1; a possible D gene is TRBD2 (5 bases). The sequences come from CD4+ T cells sorted from PBMCs, collected roughly 24 months after vaccination. This sequence originates from a man aged 50-75 years who received an inactivated influenza vaccine. The CDR3 loop is CASSLAGSSWKYDNEQFF. The CDR3 DNA sequence: TGTGCCAGCAGCTTGGCCGGGTCTAGCTGGAAGTACGACAATGAGCAGTTCTTC. Full variable domain (remainder filled in from reference TRBV5-6 and TRBJ2-1): DAGVTQSPTHLIKTRGQQVTLRCSPKSGHDTVSWYQQALGQGPQFIFQYYEEEERQRGNFPDRFSGHQFPNYSSELNVNALLLGDSALYLCASSLAGSSWKYDNEQFFGPGTRLTVL.